The sequence of this T cell receptor (beta chain) was determined in a study of CD8+ T cells in alopecia areata. The sequencing template was cDNA reverse transcribed from extracted RNA. The method was immunoSEQ multiplex PCR; TCRdb's version includes in-frame clones alone and lacks a portion of them. This table has approximately 280,000 clones, 58% appearing once. Treatment described: oral pan-JAK inhibitor, 5-10 mg twice daily. Germline V gene data show CDR1 as SGHDT and CDR2 as YYEEEE. This CDR3 is built from 14 residues. V lost 5 bases and J 5 bases, leaving 14 bases between the germline ends. The chain is built from TRBV5-6 and TRBJ2-1; D is undetermined. The TCR comes from a human donor with alopecia areata. Specimen: CD4+ T cells sorted from blood, collected at week 24, from a patient treated with tofacitinib. CDR3 protein: CASRTASSDNEQFF. The CDR3 nucleotides are TGTGCCAGCAGAACCGCCTCAAGTGACAATGAGCAGTTCTTC.